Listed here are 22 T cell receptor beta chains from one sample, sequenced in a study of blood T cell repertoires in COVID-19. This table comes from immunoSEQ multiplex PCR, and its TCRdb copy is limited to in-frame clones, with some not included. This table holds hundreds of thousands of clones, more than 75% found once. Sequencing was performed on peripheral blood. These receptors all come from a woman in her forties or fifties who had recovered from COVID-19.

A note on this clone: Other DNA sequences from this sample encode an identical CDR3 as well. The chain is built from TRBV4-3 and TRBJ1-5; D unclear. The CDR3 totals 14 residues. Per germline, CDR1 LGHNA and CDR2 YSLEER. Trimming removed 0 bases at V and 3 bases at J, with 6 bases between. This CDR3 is CASSQDPFNQPQHF. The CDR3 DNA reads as TGCGCCAGCAGCCAAGATCCCTTCAATCAGCCCCAGCATTTT.

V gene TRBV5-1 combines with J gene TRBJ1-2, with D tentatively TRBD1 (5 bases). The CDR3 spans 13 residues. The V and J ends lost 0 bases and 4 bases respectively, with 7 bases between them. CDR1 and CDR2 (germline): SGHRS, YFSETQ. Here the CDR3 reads CASSLADSYGYTF. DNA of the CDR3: TGCGCCAGCAGCTTGGCTGACAGCTATGGCTACACCTTC. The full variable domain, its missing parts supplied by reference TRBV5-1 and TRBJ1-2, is KAGVTQTPRYLIKTRGQQVTLSCSPISGHRSVSWYQQTPGQGLQFLFEYFSETQRNKGNFPGRFSGRQFSNSRSEMNVSTLELGDSALYLCASSLADSYGYTFGSGTRLTVV.

The CDR3 is CASRGQGTYEQYF. The CDR3 nucleotides are TGTGCCAGCAGAGGACAGGGTACCTACGAGCAGTACTTC. The V gene is TRBV27, the J gene TRBJ2-7; 8 nucleotides match TRBD1. Germline CDR1 reads MNHEY; CDR2 reads SMNVEV (reference sequence). Germline trimming cut 6 bases from V and 2 bases from J; bases unmatched to any gene: 3. The CDR3 covers 13 residues.

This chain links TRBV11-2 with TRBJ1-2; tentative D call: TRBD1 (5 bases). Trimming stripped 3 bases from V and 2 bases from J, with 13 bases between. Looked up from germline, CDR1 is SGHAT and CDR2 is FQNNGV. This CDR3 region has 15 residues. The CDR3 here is CASSFRAGPNYGYTF. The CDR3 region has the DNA TGTGCCAGCAGCTTTCGGGCAGGGCCGAACTATGGCTACACCTTC.

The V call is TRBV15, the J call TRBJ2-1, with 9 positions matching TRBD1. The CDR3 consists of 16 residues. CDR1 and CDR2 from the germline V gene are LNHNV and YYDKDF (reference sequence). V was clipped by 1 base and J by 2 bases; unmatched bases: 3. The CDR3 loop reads CATSRGGQGPYNEQFF. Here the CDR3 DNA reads TGTGCCACCAGCAGAGGGGGACAGGGTCCCTACAATGAGCAGTTCTTC.

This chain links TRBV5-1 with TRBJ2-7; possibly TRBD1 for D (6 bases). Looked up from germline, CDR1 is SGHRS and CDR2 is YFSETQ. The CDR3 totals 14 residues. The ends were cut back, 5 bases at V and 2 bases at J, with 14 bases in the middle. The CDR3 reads CASRTGTTAYEQYF. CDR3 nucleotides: TGCGCCAGCAGGACCGGGACAACAGCCTACGAGCAGTACTTC.

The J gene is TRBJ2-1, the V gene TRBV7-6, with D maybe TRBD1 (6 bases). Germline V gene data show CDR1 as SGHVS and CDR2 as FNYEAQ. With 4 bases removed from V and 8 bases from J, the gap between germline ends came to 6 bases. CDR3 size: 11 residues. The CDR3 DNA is TGTGCCAGCAGCTCAGGGGATGAGCAGTTCTTC. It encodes CASSSGDEQFF.

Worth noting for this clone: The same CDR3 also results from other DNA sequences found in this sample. CDR3 DNA: TGTGCCAGCAGTTACCTCTACGAGCAGTACTTC. Its protein is CASSYLYEQYF. The rearrangement links TRBV6-2 or TRBV6-3 to TRBJ2-7; no clear D. Looked up from germline, CDR1 is MNHEY and CDR2 is SVGEGT. The V gene lost 2 bases and the J gene lost 3 bases, with 2 bases spanning the gap. CDR3 length equals 11 residues.

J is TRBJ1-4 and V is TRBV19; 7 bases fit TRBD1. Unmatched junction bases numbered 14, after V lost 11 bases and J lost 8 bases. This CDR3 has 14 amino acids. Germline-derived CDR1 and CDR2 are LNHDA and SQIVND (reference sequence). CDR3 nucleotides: TGTGCCTCAGGCCCCCCGGGACAGAGGGAAAAACTGTTTTTT. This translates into CASGPPGQREKLFF.

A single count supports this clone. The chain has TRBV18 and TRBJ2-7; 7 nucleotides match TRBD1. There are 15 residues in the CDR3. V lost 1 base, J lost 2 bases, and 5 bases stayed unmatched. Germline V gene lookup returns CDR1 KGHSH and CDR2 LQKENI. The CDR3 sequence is CASSPQGQKPYEQYF. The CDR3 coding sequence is TGTGCCAGCTCACCACAGGGACAGAAACCCTACGAGCAGTACTTC.

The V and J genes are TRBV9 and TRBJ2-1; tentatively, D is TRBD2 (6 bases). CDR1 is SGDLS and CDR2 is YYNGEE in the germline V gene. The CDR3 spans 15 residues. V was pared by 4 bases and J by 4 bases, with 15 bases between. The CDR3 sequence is CASSPQTRGYNEQFF. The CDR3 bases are TGTGCCAGCAGCCCACAGACGCGGGGTTACAATGAGCAGTTCTTC.

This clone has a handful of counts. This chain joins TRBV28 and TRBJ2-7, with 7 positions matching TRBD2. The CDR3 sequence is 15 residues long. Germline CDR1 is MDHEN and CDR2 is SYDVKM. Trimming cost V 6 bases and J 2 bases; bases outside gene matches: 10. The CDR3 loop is CASRISLALTYEQYF. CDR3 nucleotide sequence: TGTGCCAGCAGGATCTCACTAGCGCTCACCTACGAGCAGTACTTC.

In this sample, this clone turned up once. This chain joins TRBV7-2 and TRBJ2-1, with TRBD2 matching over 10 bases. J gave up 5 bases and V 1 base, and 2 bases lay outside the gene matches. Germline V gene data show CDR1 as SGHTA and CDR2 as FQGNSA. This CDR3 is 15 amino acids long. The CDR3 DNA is TGTGCCAGCAGCTTAGATAGCGGGGGGCACAATGAGCAGTTCTTC. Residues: CASSLDSGGHNEQFF.

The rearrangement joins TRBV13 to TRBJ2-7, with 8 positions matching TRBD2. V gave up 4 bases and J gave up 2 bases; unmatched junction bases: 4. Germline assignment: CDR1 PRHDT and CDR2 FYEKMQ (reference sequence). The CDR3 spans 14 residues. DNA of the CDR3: TGTGCCAGCAGCTCGGGGGGGTTCCCCTACGAGCAGTACTTC. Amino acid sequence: CASSSGGFPYEQYF.

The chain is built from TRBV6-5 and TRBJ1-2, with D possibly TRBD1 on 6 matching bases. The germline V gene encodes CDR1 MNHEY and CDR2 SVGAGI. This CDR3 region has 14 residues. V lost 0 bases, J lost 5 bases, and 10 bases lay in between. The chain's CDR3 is CASSYSRRGYGYTF. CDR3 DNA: TGTGCCAGCAGTTACTCTCGCAGGGGTTATGGCTACACCTTC.

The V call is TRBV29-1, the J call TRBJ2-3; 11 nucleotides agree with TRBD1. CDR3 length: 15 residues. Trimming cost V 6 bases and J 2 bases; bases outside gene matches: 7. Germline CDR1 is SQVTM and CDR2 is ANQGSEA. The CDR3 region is CSVEDRGQPTDTQYF. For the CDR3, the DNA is TGCAGCGTGGAGGACAGGGGGCAGCCCACAGATACGCAGTATTTT.

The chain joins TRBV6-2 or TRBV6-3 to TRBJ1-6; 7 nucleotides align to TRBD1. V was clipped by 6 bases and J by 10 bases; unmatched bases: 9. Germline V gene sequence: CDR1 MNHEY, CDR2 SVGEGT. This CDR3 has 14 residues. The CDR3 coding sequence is TGTGCCAGCAGCGACGGACAGGTTCAATCACCCCTCCACTTT. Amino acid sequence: CASSDGQVQSPLHF.

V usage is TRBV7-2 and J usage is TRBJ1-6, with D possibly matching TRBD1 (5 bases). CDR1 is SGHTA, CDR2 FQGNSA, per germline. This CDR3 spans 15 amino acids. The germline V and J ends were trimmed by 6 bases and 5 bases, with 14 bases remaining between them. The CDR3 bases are TGTGCCAGCAGGCCCTCAGGGAGGCATAATTCACCCCTCCACTTT. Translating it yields CASRPSGRHNSPLHF. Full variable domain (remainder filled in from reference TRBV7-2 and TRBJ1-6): GAGVSQSPSNKVTEKGKDVELRCDPISGHTALYWYRQSLGQGLEFLIYFQGNSAPDKSGLPSDRFSAERTGGSVSTLTIQRTQQEDSAVYLCASRPSGRHNSPLHFGNGTRLTVT.

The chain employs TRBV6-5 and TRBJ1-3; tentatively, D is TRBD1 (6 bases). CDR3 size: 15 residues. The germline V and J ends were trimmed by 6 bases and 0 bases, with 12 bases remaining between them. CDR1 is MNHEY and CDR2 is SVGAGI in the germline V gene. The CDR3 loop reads CASSLTGNSGNTIYF. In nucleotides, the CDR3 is TGTGCCAGCAGCTTGACAGGCAACTCTGGAAACACCATATATTTT.

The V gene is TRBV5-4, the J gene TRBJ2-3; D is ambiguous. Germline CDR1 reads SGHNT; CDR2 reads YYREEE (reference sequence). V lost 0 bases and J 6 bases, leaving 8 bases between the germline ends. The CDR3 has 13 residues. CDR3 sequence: CASSLDAVDTQYF. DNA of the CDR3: TGTGCCAGCAGCTTGGATGCGGTGGATACGCAGTATTTT.

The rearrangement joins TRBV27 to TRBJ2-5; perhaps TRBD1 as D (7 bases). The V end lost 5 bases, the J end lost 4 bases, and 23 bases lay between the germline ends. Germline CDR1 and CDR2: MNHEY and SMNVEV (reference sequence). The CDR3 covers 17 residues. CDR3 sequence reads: CASSPLGGRQGGETQYF. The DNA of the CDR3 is TGTGCCAGCAGTCCTTTGGGGGGCCGACAGGGAGGAGAGACCCAGTACTTC.

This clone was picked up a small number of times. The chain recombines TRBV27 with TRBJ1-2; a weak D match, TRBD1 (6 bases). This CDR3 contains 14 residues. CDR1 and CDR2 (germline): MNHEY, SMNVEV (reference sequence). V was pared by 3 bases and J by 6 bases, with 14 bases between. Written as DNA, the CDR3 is TGTGCCAGCAGTTTTTTGTCAGGGGAGAATGGCTACACCTTC. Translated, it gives CASSFLSGENGYTF.